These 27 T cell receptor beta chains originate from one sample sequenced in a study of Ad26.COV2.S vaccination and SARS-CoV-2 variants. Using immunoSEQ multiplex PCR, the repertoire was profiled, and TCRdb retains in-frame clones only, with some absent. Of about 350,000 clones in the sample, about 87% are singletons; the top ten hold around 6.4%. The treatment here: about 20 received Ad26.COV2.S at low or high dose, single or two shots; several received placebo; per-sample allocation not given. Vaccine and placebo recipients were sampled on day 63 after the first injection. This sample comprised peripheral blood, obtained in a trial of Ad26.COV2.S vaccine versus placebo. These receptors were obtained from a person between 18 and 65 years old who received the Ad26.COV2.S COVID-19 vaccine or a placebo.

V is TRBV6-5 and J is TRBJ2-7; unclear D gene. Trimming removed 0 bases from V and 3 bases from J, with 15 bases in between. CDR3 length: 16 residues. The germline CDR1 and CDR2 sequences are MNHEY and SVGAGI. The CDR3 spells CASSYSWYSRDYEQYF. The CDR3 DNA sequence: TGTGCCAGCAGTTACTCATGGTACAGTCGAGACTACGAGCAGTACTTC.

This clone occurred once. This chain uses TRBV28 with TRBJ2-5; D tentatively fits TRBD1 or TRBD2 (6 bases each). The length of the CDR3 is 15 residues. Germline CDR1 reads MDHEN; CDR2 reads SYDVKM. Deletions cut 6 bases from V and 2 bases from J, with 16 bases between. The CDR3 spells CASRGGGQLQETQYF. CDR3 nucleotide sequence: TGTGCCAGCAGGGGGGGCGGACAGTTGCAAGAGACCCAGTACTTC.

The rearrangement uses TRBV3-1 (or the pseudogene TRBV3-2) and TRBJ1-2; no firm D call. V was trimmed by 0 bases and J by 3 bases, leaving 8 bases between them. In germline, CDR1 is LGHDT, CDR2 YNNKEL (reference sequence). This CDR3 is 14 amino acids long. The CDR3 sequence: CASSQDPRDYGYTF. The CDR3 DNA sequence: TGTGCCAGCAGCCAAGACCCCCGGGACTATGGCTACACCTTC.

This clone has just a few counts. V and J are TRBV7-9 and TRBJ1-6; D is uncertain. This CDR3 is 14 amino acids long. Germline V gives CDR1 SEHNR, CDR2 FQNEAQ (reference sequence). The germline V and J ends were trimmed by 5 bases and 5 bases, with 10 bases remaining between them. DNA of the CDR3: TGTGCCAGCAGCCGCAGGAGGAATAATTCACCCCTCCACTTT. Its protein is CASSRRRNNSPLHF.

The CDR3 region is CASSEGQSPWGNQPQHF. CDR3 DNA sequence: TGTGCCAGCAGCGAGGGCCAGTCCCCATGGGGCAATCAGCCCCAGCATTTT. The genes are TRBV7-6 and TRBJ1-5; no clear D gene. The CDR3 loop spans 17 amino acids. V lost 5 bases, J lost 2 bases, and 19 bases lay in between. Germline V lookup: CDR1 SGHVS, CDR2 FNYEAQ.

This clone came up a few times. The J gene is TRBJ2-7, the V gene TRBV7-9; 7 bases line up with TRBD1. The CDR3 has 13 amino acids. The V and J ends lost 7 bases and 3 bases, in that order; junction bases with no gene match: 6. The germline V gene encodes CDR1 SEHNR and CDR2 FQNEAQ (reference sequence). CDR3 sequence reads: CASTTRDSYEQYF. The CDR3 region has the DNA TGTGCCAGCACGACCCGGGACAGCTACGAGCAGTACTTC.

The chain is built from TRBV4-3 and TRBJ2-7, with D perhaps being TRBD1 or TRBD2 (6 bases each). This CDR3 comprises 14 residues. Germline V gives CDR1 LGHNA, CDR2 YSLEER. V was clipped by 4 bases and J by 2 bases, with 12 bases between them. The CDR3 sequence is CASSRGAGAYEQYF. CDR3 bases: TGCGCCAGCAGCCGGGGGGCAGGGGCCTACGAGCAGTACTTC.

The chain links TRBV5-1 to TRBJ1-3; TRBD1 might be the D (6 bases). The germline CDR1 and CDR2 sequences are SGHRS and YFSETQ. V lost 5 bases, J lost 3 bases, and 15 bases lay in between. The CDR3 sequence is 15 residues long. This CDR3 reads CASREMGADGNTIYF. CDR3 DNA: TGCGCCAGCAGAGAAATGGGGGCTGATGGAAACACCATATATTTT.

CDR3 sequence (DNA): TGTGCCAGCAGTTTAAACAGGGTTGGGACTGAAGCTTTCTTT. This gives the protein CASSLNRVGTEAFF. V and J are TRBV27 and TRBJ1-1, with D possibly matching TRBD1 (6 bases). The CDR3 sequence is 14 residues long. V shed 2 bases and J shed 5 bases, with 12 bases lying between them. The V gene's germline CDR1 is MNHEY and CDR2 SMNVEV (reference sequence).

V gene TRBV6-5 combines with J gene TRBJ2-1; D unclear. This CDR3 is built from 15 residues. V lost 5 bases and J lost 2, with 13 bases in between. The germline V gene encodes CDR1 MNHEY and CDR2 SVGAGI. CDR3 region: CASSLVIGTYNEQFF. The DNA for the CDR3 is TGTGCCAGCAGTCTCGTCATTGGTACCTACAATGAGCAGTTCTTC.

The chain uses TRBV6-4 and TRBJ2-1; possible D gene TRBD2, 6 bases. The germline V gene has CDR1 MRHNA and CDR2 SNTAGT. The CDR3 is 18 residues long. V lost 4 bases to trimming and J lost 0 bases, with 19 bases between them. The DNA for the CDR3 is TGTGCCAGCAGTGTGACTAGTTCTTGGGGTGGCTCCTACAATGAGCAGTTCTTC. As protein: CASSVTSSWGGSYNEQFF.

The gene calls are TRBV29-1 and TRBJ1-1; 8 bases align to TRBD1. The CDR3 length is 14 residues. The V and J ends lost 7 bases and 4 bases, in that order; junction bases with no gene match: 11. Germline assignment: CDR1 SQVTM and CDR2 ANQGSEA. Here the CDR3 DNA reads TGCAGCGCCCCGGACAGGGCTCCACTCACTGAAGCTTTCTTT. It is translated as CSAPDRAPLTEAFF.

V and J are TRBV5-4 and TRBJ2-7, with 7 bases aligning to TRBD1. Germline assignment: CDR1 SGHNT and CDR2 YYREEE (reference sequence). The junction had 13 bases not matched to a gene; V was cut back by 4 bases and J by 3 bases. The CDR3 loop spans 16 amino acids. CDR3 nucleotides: TGTGCCAGCAGCACCTGGGCCAGGGGGTCCGTCTACGAGCAGTACTTC. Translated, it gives CASSTWARGSVYEQYF.

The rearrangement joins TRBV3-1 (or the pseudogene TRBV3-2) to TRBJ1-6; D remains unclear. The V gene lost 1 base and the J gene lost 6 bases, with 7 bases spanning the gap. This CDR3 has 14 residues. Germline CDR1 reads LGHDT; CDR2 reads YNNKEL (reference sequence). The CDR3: CASSQVETNSPLHF. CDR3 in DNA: TGTGCCAGCAGCCAAGTGGAGACTAATTCACCCCTCCACTTT.

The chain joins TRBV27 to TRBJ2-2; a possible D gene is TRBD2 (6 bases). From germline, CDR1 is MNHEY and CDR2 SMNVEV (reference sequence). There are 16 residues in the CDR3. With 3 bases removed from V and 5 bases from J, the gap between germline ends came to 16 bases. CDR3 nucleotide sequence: TGTGCCAGCAGTTTGGAGGGACCCCGTGGGACCGGGGAGCTGTTTTTT. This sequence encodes CASSLEGPRGTGELFF.

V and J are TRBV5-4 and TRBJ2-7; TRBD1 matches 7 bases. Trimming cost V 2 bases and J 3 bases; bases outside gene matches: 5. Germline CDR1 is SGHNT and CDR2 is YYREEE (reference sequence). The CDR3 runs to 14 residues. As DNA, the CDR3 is TGTGCCAGCAGCTTTGGACAGGCGAGCTACGAGCAGTACTTC. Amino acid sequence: CASSFGQASYEQYF.

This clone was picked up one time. The CDR3 nucleotides are TGTGCCAGCAGTTTTCCGGGGGCCAACGTCCTGACTTTC. It translates to CASSFPGANVLTF. This sequence joins TRBV12-3 or TRBV12-4 and TRBJ2-6; no reliable D call. The CDR3 loop spans 13 amino acids. The ends were cut back, 3 bases at V and 4 bases at J, with 4 bases in the middle.

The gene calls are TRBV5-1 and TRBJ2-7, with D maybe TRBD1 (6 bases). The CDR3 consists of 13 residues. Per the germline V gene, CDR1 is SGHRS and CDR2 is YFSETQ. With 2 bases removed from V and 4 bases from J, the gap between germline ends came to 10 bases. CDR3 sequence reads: CASSLPRGYEQYF. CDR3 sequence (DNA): TGCGCCAGCAGCTTACCCAGGGGTTACGAGCAGTACTTC.

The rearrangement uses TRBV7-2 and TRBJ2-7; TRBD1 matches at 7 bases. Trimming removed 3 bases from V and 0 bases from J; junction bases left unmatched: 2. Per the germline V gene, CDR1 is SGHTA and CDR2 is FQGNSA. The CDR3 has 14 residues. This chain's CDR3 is CASSLAGGSYEQYF. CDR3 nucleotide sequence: TGTGCCAGCAGCTTGGCAGGGGGCTCCTACGAGCAGTACTTC.

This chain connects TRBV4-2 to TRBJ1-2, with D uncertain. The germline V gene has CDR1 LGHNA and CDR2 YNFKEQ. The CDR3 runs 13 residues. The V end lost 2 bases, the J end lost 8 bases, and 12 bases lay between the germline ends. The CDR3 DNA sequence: TGTGCCAGCAGCCAAACTCGAAGTCTGGGCTACACCTTC. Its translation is CASSQTRSLGYTF.

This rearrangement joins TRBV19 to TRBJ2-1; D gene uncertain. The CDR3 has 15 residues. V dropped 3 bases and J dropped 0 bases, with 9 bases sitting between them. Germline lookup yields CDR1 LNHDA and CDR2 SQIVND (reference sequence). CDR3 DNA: TGTGCCAGTAGTATCACCCAATACTCCTACAATGAGCAGTTCTTC. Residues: CASSITQYSYNEQFF.

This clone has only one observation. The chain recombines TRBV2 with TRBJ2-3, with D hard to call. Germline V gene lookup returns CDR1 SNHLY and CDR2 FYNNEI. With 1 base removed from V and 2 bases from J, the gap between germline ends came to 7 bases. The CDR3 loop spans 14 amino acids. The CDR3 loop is CASSEGTDTDTQYF. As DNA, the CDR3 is TGTGCCAGCAGTGAAGGGACGGACACAGATACGCAGTATTTT. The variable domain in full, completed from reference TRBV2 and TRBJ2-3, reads EPEVTQTPSHQVTQMGQEVILRCVPISNHLYFYWYRQILGQKVEFLVSFYNNEISEKSEIFDDQFSVERPDGSNFTLKIRSTKLEDSAMYFCASSEGTDTDTQYFGPGTRLTVL.

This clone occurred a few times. As DNA, the CDR3 is TGTGCCAGCAGCTTAGGGGTTGGGACAGAACCCGACACAGATACGCAGTATTTT. This sequence encodes CASSLGVGTEPDTDTQYF. The chain is built from TRBV11-3 and TRBJ2-3, with 7 nucleotides matching TRBD1. Germline trimming cut 1 base from V and 2 bases from J; bases unmatched to any gene: 12. The length of the CDR3 is 18 residues. The germline V gene encodes CDR1 SGHNT and CDR2 YENEEA.

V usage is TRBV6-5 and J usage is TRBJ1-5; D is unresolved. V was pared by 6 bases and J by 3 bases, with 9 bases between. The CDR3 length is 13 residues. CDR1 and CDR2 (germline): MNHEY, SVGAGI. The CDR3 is CASRLQNNQPQHF. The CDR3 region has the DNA TGTGCCAGCAGATTACAGAACAATCAGCCCCAGCATTTT.

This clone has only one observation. The CDR3 DNA reads TGTGCCAGCAGCTTGGTGGGGGCAGGGGATGCTTTCTTT. It translates to CASSLVGAGDAFF. J is TRBJ1-1 and V is TRBV5-4, with D perhaps TRBD1 (6 bases). Germline CDR1 reads SGHNT; CDR2 reads YYREEE (reference sequence). The CDR3 is made up of 13 amino acids. Deletions cut 0 bases from V and 11 bases from J, with 14 bases between.

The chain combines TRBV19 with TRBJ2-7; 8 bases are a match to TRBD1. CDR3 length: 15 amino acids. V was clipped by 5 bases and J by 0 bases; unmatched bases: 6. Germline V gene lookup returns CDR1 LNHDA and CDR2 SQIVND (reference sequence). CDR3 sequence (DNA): TGTGCCAGTAGTCGTTTAACAGGGGGCTCCTACGAGCAGTACTTC. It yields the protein CASSRLTGGSYEQYF.

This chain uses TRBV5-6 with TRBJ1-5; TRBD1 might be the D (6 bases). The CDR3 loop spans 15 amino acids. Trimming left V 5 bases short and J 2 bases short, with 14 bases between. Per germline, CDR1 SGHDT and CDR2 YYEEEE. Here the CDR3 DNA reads TGTGCCAGCAGTGCCAGGGGCTTTGGCAATCAGCCCCAGCATTTT. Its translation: CASSARGFGNQPQHF.